This T cell receptor (beta chain) came from a study of T cell changes during pregnancy in multiple sclerosis. Germline CDR1 is SGHVS and CDR2 is FNYEAQ. V trimming: 4 bases; J trimming: 8 bases; junction bases outside the gene matches: 8. This CDR3 has 15 residues. Using immunoSEQ multiplex PCR, the repertoire was profiled, and TCRdb retains in-frame clones only, with some absent. The sample carries roughly 46,000 clones, 80% to 85% recorded once. This sequence originates from a female donor with multiple sclerosis, enrolled in a pregnancy study. The V call is TRBV7-6, the J call TRBJ1-4, with 9 bases identical to TRBD1. The input for sequencing was CD4+ T cells from peripheral blood mononuclear cells, taken before pregnancy. The DNA for the CDR3 is TGTGCCAGCAGCTCCCCGGGACAGGGTGCGGAAAAACTGTTTTTT. Amino acid sequence: CASSSPGQGAEKLFF.